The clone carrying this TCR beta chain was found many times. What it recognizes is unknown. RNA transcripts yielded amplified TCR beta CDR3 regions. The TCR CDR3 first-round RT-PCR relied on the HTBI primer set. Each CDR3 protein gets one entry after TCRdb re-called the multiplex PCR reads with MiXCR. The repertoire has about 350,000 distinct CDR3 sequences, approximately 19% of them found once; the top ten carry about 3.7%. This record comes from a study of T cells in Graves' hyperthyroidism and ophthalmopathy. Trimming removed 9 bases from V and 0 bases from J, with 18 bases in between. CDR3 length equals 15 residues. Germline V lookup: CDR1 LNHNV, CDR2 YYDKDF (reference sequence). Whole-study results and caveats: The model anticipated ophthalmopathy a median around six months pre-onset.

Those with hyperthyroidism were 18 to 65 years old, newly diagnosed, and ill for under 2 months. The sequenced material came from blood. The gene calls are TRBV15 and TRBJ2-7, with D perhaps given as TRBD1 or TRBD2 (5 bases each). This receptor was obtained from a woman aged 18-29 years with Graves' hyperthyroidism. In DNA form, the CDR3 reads TGTGCCACATCAAAACGGGACGGAGACTCCTACGAGCAGTACTTC. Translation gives CATSKRDGDSYEQYF.